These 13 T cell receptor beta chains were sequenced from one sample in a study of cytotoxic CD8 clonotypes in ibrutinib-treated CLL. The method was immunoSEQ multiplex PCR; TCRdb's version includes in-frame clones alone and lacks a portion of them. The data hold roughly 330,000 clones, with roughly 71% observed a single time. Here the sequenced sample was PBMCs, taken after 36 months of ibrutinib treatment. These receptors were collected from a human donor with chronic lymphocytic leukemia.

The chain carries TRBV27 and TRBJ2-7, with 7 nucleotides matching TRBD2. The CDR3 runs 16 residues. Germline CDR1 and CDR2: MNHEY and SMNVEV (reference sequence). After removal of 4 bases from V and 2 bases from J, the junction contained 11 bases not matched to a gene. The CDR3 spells CASSSLGLESTYEQYF. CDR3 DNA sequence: TGTGCCAGCAGTTCACTAGGACTAGAATCAACCTACGAGCAGTACTTC.

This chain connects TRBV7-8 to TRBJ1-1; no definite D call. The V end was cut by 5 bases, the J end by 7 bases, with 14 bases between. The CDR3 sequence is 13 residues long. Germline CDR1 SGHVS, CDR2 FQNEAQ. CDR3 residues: CASSPGRWGEAFF. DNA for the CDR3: TGTGCCAGCAGCCCAGGACGTTGGGGTGAAGCTTTCTTT. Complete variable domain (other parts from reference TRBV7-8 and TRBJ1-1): GAGVSQSPRYKVAKRGQDVALRCDPISGHVSLFWYQQALGQGPEFLTYFQNEAQLDKSGLPSDRFFAERPEGSVSTLKIQRTQQEDSAVYLCASSPGRWGEAFFGQGTRLTVV.

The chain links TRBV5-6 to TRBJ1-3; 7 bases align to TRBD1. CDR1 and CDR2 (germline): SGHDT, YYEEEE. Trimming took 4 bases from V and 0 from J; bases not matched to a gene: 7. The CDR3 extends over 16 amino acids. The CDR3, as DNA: TGTGCCAGCAGCCTTAACAGGGGAACCTCTGGAAACACCATATATTTT. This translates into CASSLNRGTSGNTIYF.

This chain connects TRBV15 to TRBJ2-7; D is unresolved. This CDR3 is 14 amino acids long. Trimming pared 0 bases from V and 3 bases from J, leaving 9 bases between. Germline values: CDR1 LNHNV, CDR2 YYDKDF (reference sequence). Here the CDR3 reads CATSREHPNYEQYF. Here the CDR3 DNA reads TGTGCCACCAGCAGAGAACACCCTAACTACGAGCAGTACTTC.

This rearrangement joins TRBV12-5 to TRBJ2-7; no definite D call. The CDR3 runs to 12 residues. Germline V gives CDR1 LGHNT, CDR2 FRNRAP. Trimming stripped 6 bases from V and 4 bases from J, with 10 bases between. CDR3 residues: CASGRASYEQYF. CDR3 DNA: TGTGCTAGTGGGCGAGCCTCTTACGAGCAGTACTTC.

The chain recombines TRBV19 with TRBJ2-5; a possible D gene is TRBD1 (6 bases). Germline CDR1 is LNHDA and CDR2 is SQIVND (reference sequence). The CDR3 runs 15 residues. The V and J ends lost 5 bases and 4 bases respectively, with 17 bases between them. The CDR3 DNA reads TGTGCCAGTAGTCAGCATGGACAGACTGGAGAGACCCAGTACTTC. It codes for CASSQHGQTGETQYF.

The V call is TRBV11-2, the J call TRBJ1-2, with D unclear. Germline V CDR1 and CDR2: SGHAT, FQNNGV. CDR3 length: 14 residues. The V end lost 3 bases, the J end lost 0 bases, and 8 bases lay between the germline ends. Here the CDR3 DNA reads TGTGCCAGCAGCTTGGCGGGTACTAACTATGGCTACACCTTC. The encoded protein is CASSLAGTNYGYTF. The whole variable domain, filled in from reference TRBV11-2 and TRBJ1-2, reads EAGVAQSPRYKIIEKRQSVAFWCNPISGHATLYWYQQILGQGPKLLIQFQNNGVVDDSQLPKDRFSAERLKGVDSTLKIQPAKLEDSAVYLCASSLAGTNYGYTFGSGTRLTVV.

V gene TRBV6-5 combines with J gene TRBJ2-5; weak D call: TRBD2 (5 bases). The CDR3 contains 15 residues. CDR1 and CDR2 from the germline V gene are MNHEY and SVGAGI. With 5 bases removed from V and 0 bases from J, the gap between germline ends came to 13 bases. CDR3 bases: TGTGCCAGCAGTGGCTACGGGATTCACCAAGAGACCCAGTACTTC. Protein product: CASSGYGIHQETQYF.

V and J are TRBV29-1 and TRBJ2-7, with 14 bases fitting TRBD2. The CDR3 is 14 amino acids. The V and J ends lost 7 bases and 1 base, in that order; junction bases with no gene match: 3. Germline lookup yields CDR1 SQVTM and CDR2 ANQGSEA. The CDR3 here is CSAGLAGGSYEQYF. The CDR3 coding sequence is TGCAGCGCCGGACTAGCGGGAGGTTCCTACGAGCAGTACTTC.

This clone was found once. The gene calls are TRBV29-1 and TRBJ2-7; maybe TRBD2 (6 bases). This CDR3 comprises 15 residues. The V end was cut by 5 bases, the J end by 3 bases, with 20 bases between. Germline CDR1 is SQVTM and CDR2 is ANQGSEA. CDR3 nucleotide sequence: TGCAGCGTTATTGGTCTGCGGGGTCCCCTCTACGAGCAGTACTTC. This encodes CSVIGLRGPLYEQYF.

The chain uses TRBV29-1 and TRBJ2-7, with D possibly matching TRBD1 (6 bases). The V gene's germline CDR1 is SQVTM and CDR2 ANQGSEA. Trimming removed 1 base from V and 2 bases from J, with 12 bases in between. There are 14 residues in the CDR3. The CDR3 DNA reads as TGCAGCGTTGAAGTAACAGGGAGACCCTACGAGCAGTACTTC. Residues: CSVEVTGRPYEQYF.

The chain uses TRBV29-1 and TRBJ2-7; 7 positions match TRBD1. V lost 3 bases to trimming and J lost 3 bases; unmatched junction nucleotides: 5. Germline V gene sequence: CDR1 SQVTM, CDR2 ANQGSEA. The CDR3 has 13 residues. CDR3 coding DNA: TGCAGCGTTGAGACAGGGCACCTCTACGAGCAGTACTTC. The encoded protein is CSVETGHLYEQYF.

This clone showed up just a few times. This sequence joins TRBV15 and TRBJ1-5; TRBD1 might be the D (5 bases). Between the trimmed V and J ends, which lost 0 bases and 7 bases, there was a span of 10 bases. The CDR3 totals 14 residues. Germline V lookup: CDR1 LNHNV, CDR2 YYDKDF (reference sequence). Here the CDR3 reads CATSRERGNQPQHF. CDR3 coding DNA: TGTGCCACCAGCAGAGAAAGGGGAAACCAGCCCCAGCATTTT.